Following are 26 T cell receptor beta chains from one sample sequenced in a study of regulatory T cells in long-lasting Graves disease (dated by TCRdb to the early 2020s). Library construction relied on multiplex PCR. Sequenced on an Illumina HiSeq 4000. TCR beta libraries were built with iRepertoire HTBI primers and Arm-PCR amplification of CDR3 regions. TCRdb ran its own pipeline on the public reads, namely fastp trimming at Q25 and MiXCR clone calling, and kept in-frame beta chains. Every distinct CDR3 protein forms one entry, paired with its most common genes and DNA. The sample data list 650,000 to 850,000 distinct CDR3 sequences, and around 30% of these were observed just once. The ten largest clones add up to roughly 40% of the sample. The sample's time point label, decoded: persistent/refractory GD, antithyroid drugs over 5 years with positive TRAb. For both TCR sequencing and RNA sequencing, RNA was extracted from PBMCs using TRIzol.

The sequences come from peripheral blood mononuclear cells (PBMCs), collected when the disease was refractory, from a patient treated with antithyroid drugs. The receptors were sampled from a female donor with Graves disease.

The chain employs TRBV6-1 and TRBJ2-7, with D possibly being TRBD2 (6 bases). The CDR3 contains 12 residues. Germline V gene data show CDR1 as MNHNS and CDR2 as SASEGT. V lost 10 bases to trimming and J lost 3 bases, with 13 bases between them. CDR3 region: CATLSAGYEQYF. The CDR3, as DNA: TGTGCCACCCTCTCAGCGGGCTACGAGCAGTACTTC.

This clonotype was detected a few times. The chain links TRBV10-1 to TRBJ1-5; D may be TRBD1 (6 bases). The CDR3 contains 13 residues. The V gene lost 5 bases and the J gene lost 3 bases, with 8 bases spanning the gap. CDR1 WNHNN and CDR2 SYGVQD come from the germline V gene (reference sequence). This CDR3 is CASSWGLNQPQHF. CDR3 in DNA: TGCGCCAGCAGTTGGGGGCTCAATCAGCCCCAGCATTTT.

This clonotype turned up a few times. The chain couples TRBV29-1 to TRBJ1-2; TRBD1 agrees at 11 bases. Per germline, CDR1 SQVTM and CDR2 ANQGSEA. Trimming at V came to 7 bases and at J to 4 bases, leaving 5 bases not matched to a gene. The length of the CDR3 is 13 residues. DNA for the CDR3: TGCAGCGCAGGGACAGGGGGGAGCTATGGCTACACCTTC. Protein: CSAGTGGSYGYTF.

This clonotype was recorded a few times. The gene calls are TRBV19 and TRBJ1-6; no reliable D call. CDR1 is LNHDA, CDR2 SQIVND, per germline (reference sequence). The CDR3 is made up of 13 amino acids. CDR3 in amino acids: CAPLRTENSPLHF. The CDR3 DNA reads TGTGCGCCACTAAGGACGGAAAATTCACCCCTCCACTTT.

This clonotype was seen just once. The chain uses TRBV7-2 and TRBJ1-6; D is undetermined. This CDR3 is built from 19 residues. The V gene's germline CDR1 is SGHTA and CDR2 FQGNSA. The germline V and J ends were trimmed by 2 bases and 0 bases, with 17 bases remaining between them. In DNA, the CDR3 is TGTGCCAGCAGCTTACACAGCCGAGTAGGTGGCTCCTATAATTCACCCCTCCACTTT. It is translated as CASSLHSRVGGSYNSPLHF.

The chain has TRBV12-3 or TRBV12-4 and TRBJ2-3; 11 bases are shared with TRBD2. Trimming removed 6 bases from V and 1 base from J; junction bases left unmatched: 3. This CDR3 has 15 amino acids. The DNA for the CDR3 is TGTGCCAGCAGCATACTAGCGGGAGGCACAGATACGCAGTATTTT. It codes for CASSILAGGTDTQYF.

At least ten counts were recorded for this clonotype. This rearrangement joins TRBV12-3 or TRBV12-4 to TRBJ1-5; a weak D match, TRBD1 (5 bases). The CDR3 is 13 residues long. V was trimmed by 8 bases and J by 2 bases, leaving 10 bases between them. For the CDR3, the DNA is TGTGCCAGCCGGGACGTGGGCAATCAGCCCCAGCATTTT. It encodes CASRDVGNQPQHF.

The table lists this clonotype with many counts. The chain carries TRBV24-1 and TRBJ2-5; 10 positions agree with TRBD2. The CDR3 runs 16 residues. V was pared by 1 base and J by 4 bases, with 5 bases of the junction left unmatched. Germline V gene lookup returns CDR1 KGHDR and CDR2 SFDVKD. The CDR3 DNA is TGTGCCACCAGTGATTTCTCTCTAGCGGGAGTAGAGACCCAGTACTTC. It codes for CATSDFSLAGVETQYF.

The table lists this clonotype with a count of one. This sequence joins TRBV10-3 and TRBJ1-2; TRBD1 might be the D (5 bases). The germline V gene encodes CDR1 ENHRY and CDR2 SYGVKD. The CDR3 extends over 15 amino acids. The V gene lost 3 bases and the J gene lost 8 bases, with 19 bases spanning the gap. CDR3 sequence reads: CAISDLEEGRGGYTF. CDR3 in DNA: TGTGCCATCAGTGACCTCGAGGAGGGGCGAGGCGGCTACACCTTC.

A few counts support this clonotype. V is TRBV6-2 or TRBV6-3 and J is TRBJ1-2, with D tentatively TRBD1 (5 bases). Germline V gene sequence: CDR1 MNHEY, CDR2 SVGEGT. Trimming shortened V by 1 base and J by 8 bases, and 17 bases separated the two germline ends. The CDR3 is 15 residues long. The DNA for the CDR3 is TGTGCCAGCAGTTACTTTGGCAGGGCCAACTGGGGCTACACCTTC. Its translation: CASSYFGRANWGYTF.

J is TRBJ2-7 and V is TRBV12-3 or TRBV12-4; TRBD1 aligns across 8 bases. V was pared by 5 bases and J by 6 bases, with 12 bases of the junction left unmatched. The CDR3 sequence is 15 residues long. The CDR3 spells CASSLGGQVRGEQYF. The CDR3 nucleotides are TGTGCCAGCAGTCTAGGGGGACAGGTGAGGGGCGAGCAGTACTTC.

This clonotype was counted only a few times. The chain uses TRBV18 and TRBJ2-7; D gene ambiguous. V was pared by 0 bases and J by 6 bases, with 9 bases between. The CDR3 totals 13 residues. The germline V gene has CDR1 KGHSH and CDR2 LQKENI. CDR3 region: CASSPPGRREQYF. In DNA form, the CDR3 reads TGTGCCAGCTCACCACCGGGCCGGCGCGAGCAGTACTTC.

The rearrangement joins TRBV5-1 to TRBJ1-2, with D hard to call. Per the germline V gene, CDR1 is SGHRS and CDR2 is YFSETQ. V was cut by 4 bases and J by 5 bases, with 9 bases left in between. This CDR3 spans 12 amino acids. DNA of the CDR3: TGCGCCAGCAGCCCCACCCGGTATGGCTACACCTTC. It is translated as CASSPTRYGYTF. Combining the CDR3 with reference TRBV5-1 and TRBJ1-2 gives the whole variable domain KAGVTQTPRYLIKTRGQQVTLSCSPISGHRSVSWYQQTPGQGLQFLFEYFSETQRNKGNFPGRFSGRQFSNSRSEMNVSTLELGDSALYLCASSPTRYGYTFGSGTRLTVV.

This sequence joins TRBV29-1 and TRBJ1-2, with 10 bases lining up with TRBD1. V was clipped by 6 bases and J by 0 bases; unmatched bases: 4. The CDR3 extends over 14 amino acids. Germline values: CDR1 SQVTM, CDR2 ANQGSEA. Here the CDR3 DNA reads TGCAGCGTGGGACAGGGGATGGCTAACTATGGCTACACCTTC. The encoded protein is CSVGQGMANYGYTF.

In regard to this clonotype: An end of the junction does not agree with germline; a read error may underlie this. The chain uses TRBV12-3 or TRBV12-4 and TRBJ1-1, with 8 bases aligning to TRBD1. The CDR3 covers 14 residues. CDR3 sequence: CASTLDRGPVEAFF. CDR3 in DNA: TGTGCCAGCACTTTAGACAGGGGTCCCGTTGAAGCTTTCTTT.

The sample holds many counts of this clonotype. As DNA, the CDR3 is TGTGCCATCAGTCCTTCCTATGGAATCTATGGCTACACCTTC. Its protein product is CAISPSYGIYGYTF. This chain uses TRBV10-3 with TRBJ1-2; D gene unclear. The V gene's germline CDR1 is ENHRY and CDR2 SYGVKD. V was pared by 5 bases and J by 4 bases, with 14 bases between. This CDR3 comprises 14 residues.

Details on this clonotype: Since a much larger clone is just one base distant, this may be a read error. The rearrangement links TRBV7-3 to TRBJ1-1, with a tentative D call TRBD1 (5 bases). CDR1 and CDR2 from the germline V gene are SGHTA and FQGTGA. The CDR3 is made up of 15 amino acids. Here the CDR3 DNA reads TGTGCCAGCAGCTTAGGGGCTGGTTTGAACGCTGAAGCTTTCTTT. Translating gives CASSLGAGLNAEAFF.

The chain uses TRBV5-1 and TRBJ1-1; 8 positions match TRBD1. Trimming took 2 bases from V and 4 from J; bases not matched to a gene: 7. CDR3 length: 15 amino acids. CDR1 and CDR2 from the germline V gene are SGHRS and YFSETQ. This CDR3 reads CASSLGTGRATEAFF. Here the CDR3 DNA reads TGCGCCAGCAGCTTAGGGACAGGACGGGCCACTGAAGCTTTCTTT. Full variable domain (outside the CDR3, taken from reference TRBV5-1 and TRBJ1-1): KAGVTQTPRYLIKTRGQQVTLSCSPISGHRSVSWYQQTPGQGLQFLFEYFSETQRNKGNFPGRFSGRQFSNSRSEMNVSTLELGDSALYLCASSLGTGRATEAFFGQGTRLTVV.

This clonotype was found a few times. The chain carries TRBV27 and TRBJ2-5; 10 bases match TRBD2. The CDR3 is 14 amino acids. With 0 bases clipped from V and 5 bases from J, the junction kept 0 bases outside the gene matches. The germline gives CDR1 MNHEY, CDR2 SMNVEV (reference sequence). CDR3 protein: CASSLSGLAETQYF. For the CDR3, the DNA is TGTGCCAGCAGTTTATCGGGACTAGCGGAGACCCAGTACTTC.

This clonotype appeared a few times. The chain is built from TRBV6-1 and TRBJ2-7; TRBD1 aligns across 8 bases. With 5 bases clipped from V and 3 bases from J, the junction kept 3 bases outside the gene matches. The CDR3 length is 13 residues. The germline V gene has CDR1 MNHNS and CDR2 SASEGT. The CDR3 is CASSRDRNYEQYF. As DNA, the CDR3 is TGTGCCAGCAGTCGGGACAGGAACTACGAGCAGTACTTC.

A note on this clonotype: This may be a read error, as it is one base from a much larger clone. The DNA for the CDR3 is TGTGCCAGCATCGAGGGTGATATCGGCTACACCTTC. Translating gives CASIEGDIGYTF. This chain uses TRBV28 with TRBJ1-2; D gene ambiguous. Trimming took 7 bases from V and 8 from J, leaving 14 bases between them. Germline V lookup: CDR1 MDHEN, CDR2 SYDVKM. This CDR3 spans 12 amino acids.

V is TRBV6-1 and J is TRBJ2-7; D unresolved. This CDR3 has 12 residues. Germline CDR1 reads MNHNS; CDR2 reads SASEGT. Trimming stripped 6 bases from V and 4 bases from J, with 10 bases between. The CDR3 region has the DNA TGTGCCAGCAGCGGGTCAAAATACGAGCAGTACTTC. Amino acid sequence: CASSGSKYEQYF.

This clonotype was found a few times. Here the CDR3 DNA reads TGTGCCAGCAGCTTAGCGAGCGCGAACACCGGGGAGCTGTTTTTT. Its translation is CASSLASANTGELFF. V gene TRBV7-2 combines with J gene TRBJ2-2; D unresolved. V was trimmed by 0 bases and J by 0 bases, leaving 5 bases between them. CDR1 and CDR2 (germline): SGHTA, FQGNSA. This CDR3 is 15 amino acids long.

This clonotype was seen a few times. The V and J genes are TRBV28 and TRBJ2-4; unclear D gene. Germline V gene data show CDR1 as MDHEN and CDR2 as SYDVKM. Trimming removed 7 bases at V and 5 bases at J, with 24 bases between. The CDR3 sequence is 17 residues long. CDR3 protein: CASTYPPGFPGENIQYF. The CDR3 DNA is TGTGCCAGCACCTACCCCCCTGGTTTCCCCGGCGAAAACATTCAGTACTTC. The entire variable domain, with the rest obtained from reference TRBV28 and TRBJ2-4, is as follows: DVKVTQSSRYLVKRTGEKVFLECVQDMDHENMFWYRQDPGLGLRLIYFSYDVKMKEKGDIPEGYSVSREKKERFSLILESASTNQTSMYLCASTYPPGFPGENIQYFGAGTRLSVL.

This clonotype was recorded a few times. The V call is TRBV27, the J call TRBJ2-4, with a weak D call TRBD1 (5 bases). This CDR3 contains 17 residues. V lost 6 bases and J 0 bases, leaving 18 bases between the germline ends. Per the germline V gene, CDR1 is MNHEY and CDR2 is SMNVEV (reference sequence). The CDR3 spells CASRPVARQLAKNIQYF. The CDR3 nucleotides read TGTGCCAGCAGGCCAGTTGCTCGACAGTTAGCCAAAAACATTCAGTACTTC.

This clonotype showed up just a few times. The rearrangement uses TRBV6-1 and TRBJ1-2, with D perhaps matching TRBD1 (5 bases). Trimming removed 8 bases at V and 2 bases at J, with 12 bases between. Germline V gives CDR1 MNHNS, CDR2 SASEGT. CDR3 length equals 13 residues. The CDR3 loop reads CASVGQGNYGYTF. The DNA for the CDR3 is TGTGCCAGCGTGGGGCAGGGAAACTATGGCTACACCTTC.